The TCR beta chain under discussion was sequenced for a study of blood T cells in healthy people across ages. General study points: Estimates of diversity drawn from one million T cells were considered underestimates. Diversity of TCR beta per million T cells declined in a roughly linear way with age.

As for this clonotype: Its antigen is unknown.

The germline gives CDR1 SEHNR, CDR2 FQNEAQ (reference sequence). The CDR3 has 15 residues. The second PCR ran roughly 7 to 12 cycles with a sample-barcoded 5' primer and J-beta primers. In TCRdb, the 5' RACE reads were re-called with MiXCR into one record per CDR3 protein. The top ten hold 11% of the sample, which has about 1.6 million distinct CDR3 sequences, about 35% seen once. This chain uses TRBV7-9 with TRBJ2-7; 11 bases fit TRBD2. Gene TRBJ2-5 matches the end of the DNA better, so the J call may be wrong. This TCR was recovered from a woman under 40 in good health. Sequencing used blood. CDR3 region: CASSSGLAVRETQYF. DNA of the CDR3: TGTGCCAGCAGCTCGGGACTAGCGGTGAGAGAGACCCAGTACTTC.